The clone carrying this TCR beta chain was seen just once. The sample is drawn from a study of shared clonotypes between healthy human individuals. Germline CDR1 is MNHNS and CDR2 is SASEGT. The CDR3 sequence is 13 residues long. V lost 7 bases and J lost 1, with 11 bases in between. The table came from immunoSEQ multiplex PCR; TCRdb's copy has only in-frame clones and leaves some out. Of about 490,000 clones in the sample, about 85% are singletons; the top ten hold roughly 12%. The sequenced sample was PBMCs. The gene calls are TRBV6-1 and TRBJ2-7; D is undetermined. This receptor was identified in a woman in her 40s in good health. Some clones in this sample may be carry-over from other donors' samples. CDR3 residues: CASTLTRSYEQYF. CDR3 DNA sequence: TGTGCCAGCACCTTGACACGTTCCTACGAGCAGTACTTC.